These 12 T cell receptor beta chains were all obtained from the same sample, sequenced in a study of cytomegalovirus exposure and HLA in healthy donors. Amplification used 60 Vbeta primers and 13 Jbeta primers. The repertoire was sequenced with immunoSEQ multiplex PCR; TCRdb's copy has only in-frame clones and lacks some. Of approximately 140,000 clones detected, approximately 86% appear once; the ten largest clones hold roughly 1.8%. Sequenced sample: PBMCs. These receptors originate from a boy younger than 18 in good health and CMV-seronegative.

The chain uses TRBV6-1 and TRBJ1-1; D unclear. From germline, CDR1 is MNHNS and CDR2 SASEGT. V dropped 4 bases and J dropped 1 base, with 7 bases sitting between them. CDR3 length: 13 residues. As DNA, the CDR3 is TGTGCCAGCAGTGCGGTGTGGAACACTGAAGCTTTCTTT. Translating gives CASSAVWNTEAFF.

The chain links TRBV29-1 to TRBJ1-1; no reliable D call. This CDR3 has 16 amino acids. CDR1 and CDR2 from the germline V gene are SQVTM and ANQGSEA. V dropped 3 bases and J dropped 0 bases, with 17 bases sitting between them. The CDR3 loop is CSVDRGGTNMNTEAFF. As DNA, the CDR3 is TGCAGCGTTGATCGGGGAGGAACCAACATGAACACTGAAGCTTTCTTT.

V and J are TRBV5-1 and TRBJ2-2; D remains ambiguous. Germline V gene sequence: CDR1 SGHRS, CDR2 YFSETQ. Trimming took 3 bases from V and 7 from J, leaving 10 bases between them. The CDR3 is made up of 13 amino acids. CDR3 amino acids: CASSSDVNGELFF. The CDR3 nucleotides read TGCGCCAGCAGCTCAGATGTAAACGGGGAGCTGTTTTTT.

The chain's CDR3 is CASSYSSGGSEQYF. The CDR3 region has the DNA TGTGCCAGCAGTTACTCGAGCGGGGGATCCGAGCAGTACTTC. This chain connects TRBV6-5 to TRBJ2-7; TRBD2 aligns across 8 bases. Trimming took 0 bases from V and 6 from J; bases not matched to a gene: 4. The CDR3 is 14 amino acids. Looked up from germline, CDR1 is MNHEY and CDR2 is SVGAGI.

This chain uses TRBV6-5 with TRBJ2-2; D is possibly TRBD2 (5 bases). Deletions cut 6 bases from V and 3 bases from J, with 11 bases between. This CDR3 contains 14 residues. Per germline, CDR1 MNHEY and CDR2 SVGAGI. The CDR3 bases are TGTGCCAGCAGCGAGGGCGCGGACACCGGGGAGCTGTTTTTT. Translated, it gives CASSEGADTGELFF.

This clone was seen just once. The chain is built from TRBV11-3 and TRBJ2-5; tentative D call: TRBD1 (6 bases). Germline V gene lookup returns CDR1 SGHNT and CDR2 YENEEA. The germline V and J ends were trimmed by 2 bases and 1 base, with 8 bases remaining between them. The CDR3 extends over 14 amino acids. The CDR3 reads CASSLNRAQETQYF. The CDR3, as DNA: TGTGCCAGCAGCTTAAACAGGGCCCAAGAGACCCAGTACTTC.

The table lists this clone with a count of one. The chain uses TRBV30 and TRBJ2-2; 9 bases align to TRBD1. There are 16 residues in the CDR3. V dropped 2 bases and J dropped 1; count of bases not matched to a gene: 5. In germline, CDR1 is GTSNPN, CDR2 SVGIG (reference sequence). The CDR3 region has the DNA TGTGCCTGGAGTATCCTGGACAGGGGGAACACCGGGGAGCTGTTTTTT. Translating it yields CAWSILDRGNTGELFF.

The chain combines TRBV7-3 with TRBJ2-7; 11 nucleotides line up with TRBD2. Germline V gives CDR1 SGHTA, CDR2 FQGTGA. V dropped 5 bases and J dropped 2; count of bases not matched to a gene: 14. The CDR3 loop spans 18 amino acids. The CDR3 bases are TGTGCCAGCAGCCCCCAGCCCCTAGCGGGAGGAGGGGCCTACGAGCAGTACTTC. Its translation: CASSPQPLAGGGAYEQYF.

Remarks on this clone: One end of the junction does not line up with germline, which may come from a read error. V usage is TRBV7-9 and J usage is TRBJ2-1; 7 nucleotides align to TRBD1. CDR1 SEHNR and CDR2 FQNEAQ come from the germline V gene (reference sequence). The CDR3 is made up of 14 amino acids. The CDR3 region is CASFQGVSYHEQFF. Here the CDR3 DNA reads TGTGCCAGCTTCCAGGGGGTTTCCTACCATGAGCAGTTCTTC.

This clone was seen once. This chain uses TRBV29-1 with TRBJ1-5, with D uncertain. Germline CDR1 is SQVTM and CDR2 is ANQGSEA. This CDR3 is 14 amino acids long. V lost 6 bases and J 2 bases, leaving 14 bases between the germline ends. CDR3: CSVKTGSGNQPQHF. CDR3 nucleotide sequence: TGCAGCGTAAAGACCGGGTCAGGCAATCAGCCCCAGCATTTT.

This clone has a single count. The rearrangement joins TRBV19 to TRBJ1-2; 7 bases match TRBD1. The junction had 3 bases not matched to a gene; V was cut back by 2 bases and J by 3 bases. Looked up from germline, CDR1 is LNHDA and CDR2 is SQIVND (reference sequence). This CDR3 is built from 14 residues. The CDR3 loop is CASSIQGVDYGYTF. Written as DNA, the CDR3 is TGTGCCAGTAGTATACAGGGGGTAGACTATGGCTACACCTTC.

DNA of the CDR3: TGTGCCAGCAGTCGGGACAGGGCTACACCCCTCCACTTT. This sequence encodes CASSRDRATPLHF. J is TRBJ1-6 and V is TRBV6-5; 9 nucleotides match TRBD1. Germline CDR1 is MNHEY and CDR2 is SVGAGI. The CDR3 has 13 residues. V lost 5 bases, J lost 11 bases, and 4 bases stayed unmatched.